The 27 T cell receptor beta chains given below trace back to one sample, sequenced in a study of blood T cell repertoires in COVID-19. Some clones are missing from TCRdb's copy, which holds only in-frame ones; the method was immunoSEQ multiplex PCR. There are 90,000 or so clones in the sample; roughly 87% occur only once, and approximately 5.6% lies in the top ten. Specimen: peripheral blood. All receptors derive from a woman of 80 years or more with active COVID-19.

The rearrangement links TRBV27 to TRBJ1-3; TRBD1 matches 7 bases. This CDR3 spans 15 amino acids. Per germline, CDR1 MNHEY and CDR2 SMNVEV (reference sequence). Trimming cost V 2 bases and J 2 bases; bases outside gene matches: 3. For the CDR3, the DNA is TGTGCCAGCAGTTTACTACAGGGGCCTGGAAACACCATATATTTT. Its protein product is CASSLLQGPGNTIYF.

The chain couples TRBV10-3 to TRBJ1-1, with 8 bases aligning to TRBD1. The CDR3 extends over 15 amino acids. From germline, CDR1 is ENHRY and CDR2 SYGVKD. J was trimmed by 3 bases and V by 6 bases; bases with no gene match: 9. For the CDR3, the DNA is TGTGCCATCAGCGGCAGGGGGCGAGGGGACACTGAAGCTTTCTTT. It yields the protein CAISGRGRGDTEAFF.

The chain has TRBV28 and TRBJ2-1, with 10 bases fitting TRBD2. J lost 2 bases, V lost 3 bases, and 4 bases had no gene match. Germline assignment: CDR1 MDHEN and CDR2 SYDVKM. This CDR3 region has 16 residues. The chain's CDR3 is CASSFSSGSTYNEQFF. In DNA form, the CDR3 reads TGTGCCAGCAGTTTTTCTAGCGGGAGCACCTACAATGAGCAGTTCTTC.

This clone was detected once. The rearrangement uses TRBV6-2 or TRBV6-3 and TRBJ2-3, with TRBD2 identical over 9 bases. V lost 2 bases and J lost 4; bases outside the gene matches: 4. Germline V lookup: CDR1 MNHEY, CDR2 SVGEGT. This CDR3 is 15 amino acids long. The CDR3 here is CASSYPAGGADTQYF. The CDR3 DNA sequence: TGTGCCAGCAGTTACCCGGCGGGAGGGGCAGATACGCAGTATTTT.

The rearrangement uses TRBV15 and TRBJ1-4; TRBD1 is a possible D gene (5 bases). The CDR3 spans 16 residues. V was clipped by 0 bases and J by 9 bases, with 17 bases between them. The germline gives CDR1 LNHNV, CDR2 YYDKDF (reference sequence). Here the CDR3 reads CATSREGGPPMKKLFF. CDR3 coding DNA: TGTGCCACCAGCAGAGAGGGGGGACCCCCTATGAAAAAACTGTTTTTT.

The gene calls are TRBV28 and TRBJ2-1; 11 bases match TRBD2. The CDR3 length is 16 residues. Germline V gives CDR1 MDHEN, CDR2 SYDVKM. V lost 5 bases, J lost 4 bases, and 7 bases stayed unmatched. The CDR3 loop is CASSPPGLAVYNEQFF. The CDR3 region has the DNA TGTGCCAGCAGTCCCCCGGGACTAGCGGTTTACAATGAGCAGTTCTTC.

V usage is TRBV2 and J usage is TRBJ2-1; the match to TRBD2 covers 8 bases. The CDR3 runs 16 residues. The germline CDR1 and CDR2 sequences are SNHLY and FYNNEI. V shed 6 bases and J 4 bases; nucleotides not matched to a gene: 11. For the CDR3, the DNA is TGTGCCAGCAGCGATCGGGGCGGGAGGCGTTACAATGAGCAGTTCTTC. Its translation is CASSDRGGRRYNEQFF.

The rearrangement uses TRBV6-2 or TRBV6-3 and TRBJ1-2, with D hard to call. This CDR3 has 13 amino acids. Trimming shortened V by 2 bases and J by 4 bases, and 8 bases separated the two germline ends. Germline V gene lookup returns CDR1 MNHEY and CDR2 SVGEGT. In DNA form, the CDR3 reads TGTGCCAGCAGTTACAGGGAGATCTATGGCTACACCTTC. This translates into CASSYREIYGYTF.

The V and J genes are TRBV5-8 and TRBJ2-3; 7 bases agree with TRBD1. This CDR3 has 12 amino acids. The trim removed 5 bases at V and 6 bases at J, leaving 3 bases unmatched. CDR1 and CDR2 (germline): SGHTS, YDEGEE. CDR3 DNA: TGTGCCAGCAGACAGGGGATGGATACGCAGTATTTT. Its protein product is CASRQGMDTQYF. Complete variable domain (other parts from reference TRBV5-8 and TRBJ2-3): EAGVTQSPTHLIKTRGQQATLRCSPISGHTSVYWYQQALGLGLQFLLWYDEGEERNRGNFPPRFSGRQFPNYSSELNVNALELEDSALYLCASRQGMDTQYFGPGTRLTVL.

V gene TRBV6-1 combines with J gene TRBJ1-1; D gene uncertain. The V and J ends lost 2 bases and 5 bases respectively, with 12 bases between them. The length of the CDR3 is 14 residues. Germline V CDR1 and CDR2: MNHNS, SASEGT. CDR3 DNA: TGTGCCAGCAGTGAAACTGGTTTTGTGACTGAAGCTTTCTTT. This sequence encodes CASSETGFVTEAFF.

This rearrangement joins TRBV5-1 to TRBJ2-3; 8 positions agree with TRBD2. The V segment lost 2 bases and the J segment 2 bases; nucleotides outside the gene matches: 1. This CDR3 has 14 residues. In germline, CDR1 is SGHRS, CDR2 YFSETQ. CDR3: CASSLLAATDTQYF. The CDR3 region has the DNA TGCGCCAGCAGCTTACTAGCGGCCACAGATACGCAGTATTTT.

V usage is TRBV19 and J usage is TRBJ2-5; 8 bases align to TRBD1. Germline loops: CDR1 LNHDA, CDR2 SQIVND (reference sequence). The V segment lost 6 bases and the J segment 2 bases; nucleotides outside the gene matches: 8. The CDR3 covers 15 residues. The CDR3 loop reads CASSETGGNQETQYF. The CDR3 nucleotides are TGTGCCAGTAGCGAAACAGGGGGTAATCAAGAGACCCAGTACTTC.

The V call is TRBV19, the J call TRBJ1-2, with D unclear. The germline V gene has CDR1 LNHDA and CDR2 SQIVND (reference sequence). The CDR3 length is 15 residues. V was clipped by 6 bases and J by 2 bases, with 16 bases between them. The CDR3 region is CASRTRERQNYGYTF. CDR3 DNA sequence: TGTGCCAGTAGGACTCGGGAGAGGCAGAACTATGGCTACACCTTC.

The rearrangement uses TRBV6-1 and TRBJ2-7; D is possibly TRBD1 (5 bases). Germline V lookup: CDR1 MNHNS, CDR2 SASEGT. The ends were cut back, 1 base at V and 3 bases at J, with 13 bases in the middle. The length of the CDR3 is 15 residues. This chain's CDR3 is CASSEGGGLIYEQYF. DNA for the CDR3: TGTGCCAGCAGTGAAGGGGGCGGTTTGATCTACGAGCAGTACTTC.

This chain links TRBV9 with TRBJ2-1; perhaps TRBD1 as D (5 bases). The CDR3 is 13 amino acids. Germline V gene data show CDR1 as SGDLS and CDR2 as YYNGEE. The V end was cut by 5 bases, the J end by 8 bases, with 14 bases between. CDR3 nucleotides: TGTGCCAGCAGGGCTAGGGGCTTGGATGAGCAGTTCTTC. Amino acids: CASRARGLDEQFF.

This chain links TRBV28 with TRBJ2-5; D is perhaps TRBD1 (5 bases). With 6 bases removed from V and 4 bases from J, the gap between germline ends came to 18 bases. Germline V lookup: CDR1 MDHEN, CDR2 SYDVKM. The CDR3 loop spans 15 amino acids. CDR3 coding DNA: TGTGCCAGCAGCCAGGGCAGAGGTTGGGGAGAGACCCAGTACTTC. Protein product: CASSQGRGWGETQYF.

The V call is TRBV7-2, the J call TRBJ2-3; 10 nucleotides agree with TRBD1. Germline CDR1 is SGHTA and CDR2 is FQGNSA. This CDR3 contains 14 residues. V was pared by 4 bases and J by 9 bases, with 7 bases of the junction left unmatched. CDR3 nucleotide sequence: TGTGCCAGCAGCTCCGGGACAGGGGAGATAACGCAGTATTTT. It codes for CASSSGTGEITQYF.

This clone has only a few counts. The chain joins TRBV7-9 to TRBJ2-7; a possible D gene is TRBD1 (6 bases). The CDR3 loop spans 14 amino acids. V was pared by 1 base and J by 2 bases, with 9 bases between. Germline lookup yields CDR1 SEHNR and CDR2 FQNEAQ (reference sequence). CDR3 sequence reads: CASSLGTEPYEQYF. The CDR3 bases are TGTGCCAGCAGCTTAGGGACAGAGCCCTACGAGCAGTACTTC. Based on the CDR3 plus reference TRBV7-9 and TRBJ2-7, the full variable domain is DTGVSQNPRHKITKRGQNVTFRCDPISEHNRLYWYRQTLGQGPEFLTYFQNEAQLEKSRLLSDRFSAERPKGSFSTLEIQRTEQGDSAMYLCASSLGTEPYEQYFGPGTRLTVT.

The chain is built from TRBV28 and TRBJ2-7, with TRBD1 matching over 9 bases. V lost 6 bases to trimming and J lost 0 bases; unmatched junction nucleotides: 6. The V gene's germline CDR1 is MDHEN and CDR2 SYDVKM. The CDR3 spans 15 residues. The CDR3 is CASRVQGAYSYEQYF. CDR3 sequence (DNA): TGTGCCAGCAGAGTACAGGGGGCTTACTCCTACGAGCAGTACTTC.

The chain has TRBV13 and TRBJ2-7; D not certain. The CDR3 extends over 13 amino acids. Germline V gives CDR1 PRHDT, CDR2 FYEKMQ (reference sequence). V was clipped by 2 bases and J by 0 bases, with 5 bases between them. The CDR3 region is CASSLQRSYEQYF. The CDR3 coding sequence is TGTGCCAGCAGCTTACAGCGCTCCTACGAGCAGTACTTC. Combining the CDR3 with reference TRBV13 and TRBJ2-7 gives the whole variable domain AAGVIQSPRHLIKEKRETATLKCYPIPRHDTVYWYQQGPGQDPQFLISFYEKMQSDKGSIPDRFSAQQFSDYHSELNMSSLELGDSALYFCASSLQRSYEQYFGPGTRLTVT.

The rearrangement joins TRBV18 to TRBJ2-1; 7 bases agree with TRBD2. In germline, CDR1 is KGHSH, CDR2 LQKENI. The V segment lost 3 bases and the J segment 4 bases; nucleotides outside the gene matches: 3. The CDR3 covers 14 residues. CDR3 DNA: TGTGCCAGCTCACCGGTGGGGGGGTACAATGAGCAGTTCTTC. It yields the protein CASSPVGGYNEQFF. The full variable domain, in which reference TRBV18 and TRBJ2-1 provide the parts outside the CDR3, is NAGVMQNPRHLVRRRGQEARLRCSPMKGHSHVYWYRQLPEEGLKFMVYLQKENIIDESGMPKERFSAEFPKEGPSILRIQQVVRGDSAAYFCASSPVGGYNEQFFGPGTRLTVL.

The chain has TRBV5-4 and TRBJ2-7, with 8 nucleotides matching TRBD1. This CDR3 is built from 15 residues. Germline V gene data show CDR1 as SGHNT and CDR2 as YYREEE (reference sequence). Trimming removed 3 bases from V and 2 bases from J; junction bases left unmatched: 7. In nucleotides, the CDR3 is TGTGCCAGCAGCTCGGACAGGGAAATCCCCTACGAGCAGTACTTC. Its protein is CASSSDREIPYEQYF. Full variable domain (remainder filled in from reference TRBV5-4 and TRBJ2-7): ETGVTQSPTHLIKTRGQQVTLRCSSQSGHNTVSWYQQALGQGPQFIFQYYREEENGRGNFPPRFSGLQFPNYSSELNVNALELDDSALYLCASSSDREIPYEQYFGPGTRLTVT.

The V gene is TRBV28, the J gene TRBJ1-4; no clear D. The germline V and J ends were trimmed by 11 bases and 0 bases, with 10 bases remaining between them. The CDR3 runs 13 residues. In germline, CDR1 is MDHEN, CDR2 SYDVKM. The CDR3 sequence: CASHGATNEKLFF. The CDR3 DNA is TGTGCCTCCCACGGAGCAACTAATGAAAAACTGTTTTTT.

The chain joins TRBV19 to TRBJ1-1; 8 positions match TRBD1. With V trimmed by 7 bases and J by 1 base, 8 bases remained unmatched. In germline, CDR1 is LNHDA, CDR2 SQIVND (reference sequence). The CDR3 covers 15 residues. CDR3 amino acids: CASIFGGTGNTEAFF. CDR3 sequence (DNA): TGTGCCAGTATATTTGGAGGGACAGGGAACACTGAAGCTTTCTTT.

The chain employs TRBV15 and TRBJ1-2; unclear D gene. The germline V gene encodes CDR1 LNHNV and CDR2 YYDKDF (reference sequence). The CDR3 length is 12 residues. V gave up 3 bases and J gave up 9 bases, with 11 bases separating them. DNA for the CDR3: TGTGCCACCAGCAGTGGAGGCATGCGCTACACCTTC. It yields the protein CATSSGGMRYTF. The full variable domain, with the rest looked up from reference TRBV15 and TRBJ1-2, is DAMVIQNPRYQVTQFGKPVTLSCSQTLNHNVMYWYQQKSSQAPKLLFHYYDKDFNNEADTPDNFQSRRPNTSFCFLDIRSPGLGDTAMYLCATSSGGMRYTFGSGTRLTVV.

The V call is TRBV7-9, the J call TRBJ1-2; no clear D gene. Germline V gene lookup returns CDR1 SEHNR and CDR2 FQNEAQ (reference sequence). The CDR3 consists of 15 residues. Trimming removed 5 bases at V and 8 bases at J, with 21 bases between. The CDR3, as DNA: TGTGCCAGCAGCGCCTCGGGGTGGGCCCACGGCGGCTACACCTTC. Encoded protein: CASSASGWAHGGYTF. The whole variable domain, remainder taken from reference TRBV7-9 and TRBJ1-2, is DTGVSQNPRHKITKRGQNVTFRCDPISEHNRLYWYRQTLGQGPEFLTYFQNEAQLEKSRLLSDRFSAERPKGSFSTLEIQRTEQGDSAMYLCASSASGWAHGGYTFGSGTRLTVV.

CDR3 DNA sequence: TGCGCCAGCAGCCCTCGACAGGGAACAGGCAACGGAGCTTTCTTT. Its protein is CASSPRQGTGNGAFF. The rearrangement uses TRBV5-1 and TRBJ1-1; 7 bases align to TRBD1. The CDR3 contains 15 residues. Germline V gene data show CDR1 as SGHRS and CDR2 as YFSETQ. The V and J ends lost 4 bases and 10 bases, in that order; junction bases with no gene match: 16.